This T cell receptor beta chain was recorded in a study of radiotherapy plus CTLA-4 blockade in lung cancer. The repertoire was sequenced with immunoSEQ multiplex PCR; TCRdb's copy has only in-frame clones and lacks some. The sample has more than 75,000 clones, more than 75% seen once. The receptor was derived from a human donor with non-small cell lung cancer who had stable disease on radiotherapy plus ipilimumab. This sample comprised peripheral blood, obtained from a patient treated with radiotherapy plus ipilimumab.

CDR3 region: CASSDGTNLEAFF. CDR3 nucleotides: TGTGCCAGCAGTGATGGGACAAATCTAGAAGCTTTCTTT. V gene TRBV2 combines with J gene TRBJ1-1; the D gene is possibly TRBD1 (6 bases). CDR1 and CDR2 (germline): SNHLY, FYNNEI. V was pared by 3 bases and J by 8 bases, with 13 bases between. The CDR3 spans 13 residues.